Detailed here is one T cell receptor (beta chain). This CDR3 is 13 amino acids long. Germline values: CDR1 KGHSH, CDR2 LQKENI. Trimming cost V 5 bases and J 3 bases; bases outside gene matches: 2. This record belongs to a study of blood T cell repertoires in COVID-19. Method: immunoSEQ multiplex PCR; TCRdb's copy keeps in-frame clones and lacks some. Counted here are roughly 33,000 clones, roughly nine tenths occurring once; the ten biggest clones make up about 12%. The sequencing sample was made of peripheral blood. This TCR derives from a human donor in a cohort sampled during active COVID-19. The J gene is TRBJ1-1, the V gene TRBV18; TRBD1 agrees at 8 bases. The CDR3 DNA reads as TGTGCCAGCTCAGGACAGGGTGACACTGAAGCTTTCTTT. It specifies CASSGQGDTEAFF.